These 11 T cell receptor beta chains originate from one sample sequenced in a study of OX40 agonist ivuxolimab in advanced cancers. Produced via immunoSEQ multiplex PCR; TCRdb's table is partial and in-frame only. The sample holds tens of thousands of clones, approximately 83% seen once. The source was CD4+ or CD8+ T cells sorted from blood, collected in a trial of the OX40 agonist ivuxolimab. These receptors all come from an adult with an advanced solid tumor such as melanoma, head and neck, liver or kidney cancer.

V and J are TRBV7-9 and TRBJ2-7, with 8 nucleotides matching TRBD1. Germline trimming cut 4 bases from V and 6 bases from J; bases unmatched to any gene: 8. Germline CDR1 reads SEHNR; CDR2 reads FQNEAQ (reference sequence). This CDR3 spans 14 amino acids. CDR3 protein: CASSYGQGAAEQYF. The CDR3 coding sequence is TGTGCCAGCAGCTACGGACAGGGTGCTGCCGAGCAGTACTTC.

V is TRBV29-1 and J is TRBJ1-2; D may be TRBD1 (5 bases). Germline V gene lookup returns CDR1 SQVTM and CDR2 ANQGSEA. The CDR3 totals 11 residues. Trimming pared 5 bases from V and 6 bases from J, leaving 10 bases between. The CDR3 loop reads CSVLGQDGYTF. The CDR3 DNA is TGCAGCGTTTTGGGGCAGGATGGCTACACCTTC.

The rearrangement uses TRBV10-1 and TRBJ2-3; possibly TRBD1 or TRBD2 for D (6 bases each). V was shortened by 4 bases and J by 0 bases, with 11 bases between the two germline ends. The CDR3 covers 15 residues. Germline CDR1 WNHNN, CDR2 SYGVQD (reference sequence). The CDR3 DNA reads as TGCGCCAGCAGTGGGGGGGCAGCCAGCACAGATACGCAGTATTTT. Translation: CASSGGAASTDTQYF.

This chain uses TRBV5-5 with TRBJ1-1; possible D gene TRBD1, 5 bases. Germline lookup yields CDR1 SGHKS and CDR2 YYEKEE (reference sequence). The CDR3 totals 13 residues. The V and J ends lost 4 bases and 7 bases respectively, with 14 bases between them. The CDR3, as DNA: TGTGCCAGCAGCCGGGTGACAGCCCATGAAGCTTTCTTT. It specifies CASSRVTAHEAFF.

This chain joins TRBV5-1 and TRBJ1-4, with 7 bases fitting TRBD1. The V gene's germline CDR1 is SGHRS and CDR2 YFSETQ. The trim removed 4 bases at V and 8 bases at J, leaving 17 bases unmatched. This CDR3 has 17 residues. CDR3 DNA sequence: TGCGCCAGCAGCGACCGATCACCGGGACAGCCGGGGGAAAAACTGTTTTTT. It encodes CASSDRSPGQPGEKLFF.

As to this clone: The same CDR3 also results from other DNA sequences found in this sample. The chain combines TRBV5-1 with TRBJ2-5, with 8 positions matching TRBD2. Germline CDR1 reads SGHRS; CDR2 reads YFSETQ. The length of the CDR3 is 13 residues. The CDR3 sequence is CASDREGQETQYF. The CDR3 coding sequence is TGCGCTAGTGACCGGGAGGGCCAAGAGACCCAGTACTTC.

With regard to this clone: Within the sample, other DNA sequences also encode this same CDR3. This sequence joins TRBV9 and TRBJ1-4; 9 nucleotides agree with TRBD1. The CDR3 covers 16 residues. From germline, CDR1 is SGDLS and CDR2 YYNGEE. The junction had 13 bases not matched to a gene; V was cut back by 4 bases and J by 9 bases. The CDR3 spells CASSPGSRDRVQKLFF. The CDR3 coding sequence is TGTGCCAGCAGCCCAGGGTCCCGGGACAGGGTTCAAAAACTGTTTTTT.

V is TRBV15 and J is TRBJ2-7; 10 nucleotides line up with TRBD2. CDR1 and CDR2 from the germline V gene are LNHNV and YYDKDF (reference sequence). This CDR3 spans 15 amino acids. V lost 3 bases to trimming and J lost 1 base; unmatched junction nucleotides: 3. DNA of the CDR3: TGTGCCACCAGCAGCGAGCGGGGGGGTTCCTACGAGCAGTACTTC. It is translated as CATSSERGGSYEQYF.

The gene calls are TRBV5-1 and TRBJ2-2; D perhaps matches TRBD2 (6 bases). Trimming removed 0 bases from V and 0 bases from J, with 6 bases in between. CDR1 is SGHRS, CDR2 YFSETQ, per germline. CDR3 length: 15 residues. This CDR3 is CASSLGRANTGELFF. CDR3 coding DNA: TGCGCCAGCAGCTTGGGGAGGGCGAACACCGGGGAGCTGTTTTTT.

The chain has TRBV5-3 and TRBJ2-5, with a tentative D call TRBD2 (7 bases). TRBV5-3 is marked as an open reading frame, function uncertain. The V gene lost 0 bases and the J gene lost 6 bases, with 18 bases spanning the gap. The CDR3 loop spans 16 amino acids. The CDR3 sequence is CARSLGLRGLRKTQYF. The CDR3 DNA reads as TGTGCCAGAAGCTTGGGGCTGCGGGGGCTGAGAAAGACCCAGTACTTC.

The chain couples TRBV19 to TRBJ2-7; a weak D match, TRBD1 (6 bases). The CDR3 extends over 12 amino acids. Trimming took 6 bases from V and 3 from J, leaving 9 bases between them. CDR1 LNHDA and CDR2 SQIVND come from the germline V gene (reference sequence). The CDR3, as DNA: TGTGCCAGTAGGAAGGGGGACTACGAGCAGTACTTC. As protein: CASRKGDYEQYF.